Only one count was recorded for the clone carrying this T cell receptor (beta chain). This sample was included in a study of cytomegalovirus exposure and HLA in healthy donors. Use of 60 Vbeta and 13 Jbeta primers characterized the PCR. Method: immunoSEQ multiplex PCR; TCRdb's copy keeps in-frame clones and lacks some. The sample holds 150,000 to 200,000 clones, approximately 70% seen once. The CDR3 runs to 12 residues. Germline V gives CDR1 KGHSH, CDR2 LQKENI. The ends were cut back, 6 bases at V and 4 bases at J, with 6 bases in the middle. J is TRBJ2-2 and V is TRBV18, with D unresolved. The origin of this receptor is a woman in her thirties or forties in good health and CMV-seropositive. Sequenced sample: PBMCs. In nucleotides, the CDR3 is TGTGCCAGCTCCCGGAGCACCGGGGAGCTGTTTTTT. Translated, it gives CASSRSTGELFF.